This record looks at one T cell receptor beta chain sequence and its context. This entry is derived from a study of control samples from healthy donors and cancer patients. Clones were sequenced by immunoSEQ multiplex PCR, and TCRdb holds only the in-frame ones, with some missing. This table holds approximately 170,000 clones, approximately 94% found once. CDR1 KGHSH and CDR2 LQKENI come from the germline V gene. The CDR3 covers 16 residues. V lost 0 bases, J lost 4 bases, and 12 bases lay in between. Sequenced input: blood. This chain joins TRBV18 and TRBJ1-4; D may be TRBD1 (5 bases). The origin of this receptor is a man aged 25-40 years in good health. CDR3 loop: CASSPPNRLRNEKLFF. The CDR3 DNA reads TGTGCCAGCTCACCACCGAACAGGTTGCGTAATGAAAAACTGTTTTTT.